This entry describes one T cell receptor beta chain. This clonotype was counted at least ten times. Its antigen target is currently unknown. No qualities accompany the bases; no much larger clone lies one base away. Every donor in the study was a healthy Caucasian. Library method: 5' RACE. The sequencer was an Illumina HiSeq 2000. A universal primer binding site was introduced by template switching, and a unique molecular identifier was present in the final cDNA, enabling accurate counting of TCR cDNA molecules. First-strand cDNA for TCR alpha and beta chains was synthesized from specific primers in the conserved constant-segment region. To control for contamination, every cDNA library was double barcoded, receiving both a SMART-Mk sample barcode and Illumina barcodes. TruSeq adapter sequences along with Illumina sample barcodes were introduced in two successive PCR steps. The Illumina HiSeq platform was used with custom primers to sequence TCR alpha and beta cDNA libraries. In the original analysis: MiGEC processed the raw reads to extract unique molecular identifiers, while MiXCR was used to determine the CDR3 positions. For each individual, recombination models were inferred using an EM algorithm with the repgenHMM and IGoR tools. The tcR package in R was used for shared clonotype analysis, with sharing normalized by the product of cloneset sizes. To study raw recombination free of thymic and clonal selection effects, out-of-frame nonproductive sequences were analyzed. In-frame beta chains were kept once TCRdb had trimmed the public reads at Q25 with fastp and called clones with MiXCR. Entries that share a CDR3 protein sequence are merged under the most common genes and DNA. Clone size and V and J calls follow TCRdb, not the original study. The sample includes more than 1.5 million distinct CDR3 sequences, with less than 35% observed a single time. The biggest ten clones account for approximately 0.25% of the sample.

These data belong to a study of identical twins listed by TCRdb under 2016. Broadly, across the study: TCR alpha and beta repertoires from monozygotic twins, unrelated adults of various ages and cord blood were deep-sequenced to test whether fetal clonotypes persist. To rule out contamination, replicate twin experiments were performed at different times with different library preparation protocols. Study-wide conclusions, independent of this receptor: Compared with coincidental sharing between unrelated individuals, out-of-frame TCR alpha sequences shared between twins had an excess of sequences with low generation probability. Abundant cord blood beta clonotypes carried fewer insertions; young adult naive repertoires showed a weaker similar trend, while memory repertoires showed none. Invariant T cells such as MAIT and iNKT could partly confound zero-insertion analyses, though diverse VJ usage argued against this for most clonotypes. Because the same donors could not be followed over many years, conclusions were based on cross-sectional statistical analysis. Excess twin sharing in beta out-of-frame sequences was weaker because fewer shared sequences lowered the signal-to-noise ratio. Recombination models systematically underestimated out-of-frame TCR alpha sharing in monozygotic twins but agreed with sharing between unrelated individuals.

V has 1 base trimmed and J has 5 bases trimmed; junction bases matching no gene number 3. The CDR3 covers 14 residues, taking in both the cysteine and the phenylalanine. CDR3 DNA only is kept here, 42 bases in frame from base 1. According to the germline V gene, CDR1 reads MGHRA and CDR2 reads YSYEKL. The clonotype was recovered from a newborn girl in good health. The sequenced sample was cord blood. The sequence joins TRBV4-1 to TRBJ1-2, with 8 junctional bases fitting TRBD1. The nucleotides are TGCGCCAGCAGCCAAGGTTGGACAGGGTATGGCTACACCTTC. This yields the protein CASSQGWTGYGYTF.